This TCR beta chain was sequenced during a study of cytomegalovirus exposure and HLA in healthy donors. Study conclusions and caveats: A prior analysis recorded that most TCR beta V segments were productive about 87% or about 30% of the time.

The CDR3 loop spans 12 amino acids. Trimming removed 3 bases from V and 3 bases from J, with 4 bases in between. Germline values: CDR1 SEHNR, CDR2 FQNEAQ (reference sequence). This clone was counted at least ten times. The target antigen is unknown. PCR was performed using 60 Vbeta and 13 Jbeta primers. This table comes from immunoSEQ multiplex PCR, and its TCRdb copy is limited to in-frame clones, with some not included. This table holds 110,000 to 150,000 clones, about 80% found once. This clonotype was obtained from a man in his forties in good health and CMV-seronegative. The rearrangement joins TRBV7-9 to TRBJ2-3, with D unresolved. Specimen: PBMCs. The CDR3 DNA follows: TGTGCCAGCAGCTTTCGGACAGATACGCAGTATTTT. This gives the protein CASSFRTDTQYF.